This TCR beta chain was sequenced in a study of cytomegalovirus exposure and HLA in healthy donors. General study points: Reports described diagnosis of cytomegalovirus status by the classifier as highly specific and sensitive. Among the most significant clusters, several appeared linked to common viral pathogens in a later analysis. V- and J-gene trimming in TCR beta was tied to a missense DCLRE1C variant by an analysis performed later.

The V gene end was trimmed by 1 base and the J gene end by 4 bases; junction bases not matched to a gene: 21. The length of the CDR3 is 21 residues. Germline CDR1 LGHNA, CDR2 YSLEER. Remarks on this clone: Antigen: not known.

The PCR ran on 60 Vbeta and 13 Jbeta primers. Here immunoSEQ multiplex PCR was the method, and the copy in TCRdb shows in-frame clones only, minus some. This table has some 180,000 clones, more than 75% appearing once. Samples came from healthy bone marrow donors. Sequencing used PBMCs. The chain has TRBV4-3 and TRBJ2-4; 8 nucleotides agree with TRBD1. The source is a man aged 25-45 years in good health and CMV-seropositive. The CDR3 nucleotides read TGCGCCAGCAGCCAAGGGTGGGGCAGGGGGCGCCCAGGTTCCCCAAAAAACATTCAGTACTTC. This sequence encodes CASSQGWGRGRPGSPKNIQYF.